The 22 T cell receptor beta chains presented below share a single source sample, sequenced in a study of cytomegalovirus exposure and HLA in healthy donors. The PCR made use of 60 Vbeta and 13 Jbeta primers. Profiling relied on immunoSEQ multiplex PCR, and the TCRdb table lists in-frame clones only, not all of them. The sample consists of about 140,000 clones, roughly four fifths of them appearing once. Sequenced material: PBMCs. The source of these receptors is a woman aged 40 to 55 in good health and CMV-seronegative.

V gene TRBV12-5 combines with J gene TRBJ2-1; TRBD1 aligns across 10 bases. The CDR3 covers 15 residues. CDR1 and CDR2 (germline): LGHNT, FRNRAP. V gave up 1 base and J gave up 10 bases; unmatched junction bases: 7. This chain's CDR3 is CASGLARTGGREQFF. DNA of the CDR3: TGTGCTAGTGGTTTGGCCAGGACAGGGGGACGGGAGCAGTTCTTC.

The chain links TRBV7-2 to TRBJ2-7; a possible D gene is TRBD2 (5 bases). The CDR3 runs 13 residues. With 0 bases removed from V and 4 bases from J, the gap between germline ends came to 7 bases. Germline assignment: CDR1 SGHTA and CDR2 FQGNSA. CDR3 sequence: CASSLARGYEQYF. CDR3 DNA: TGTGCCAGCAGCTTAGCACGGGGATACGAGCAGTACTTC.

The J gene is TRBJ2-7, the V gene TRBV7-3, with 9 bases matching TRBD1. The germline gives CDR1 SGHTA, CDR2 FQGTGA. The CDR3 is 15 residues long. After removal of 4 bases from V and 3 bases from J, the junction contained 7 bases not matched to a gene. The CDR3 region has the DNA TGTGCCAGCAGCTCTGGACAGGGGACTCTCTACGAGCAGTACTTC. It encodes CASSSGQGTLYEQYF.

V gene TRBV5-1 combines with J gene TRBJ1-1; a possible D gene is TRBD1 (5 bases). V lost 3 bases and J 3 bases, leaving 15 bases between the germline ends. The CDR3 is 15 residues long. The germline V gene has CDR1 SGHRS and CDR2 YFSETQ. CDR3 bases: TGCGCCAGCAGCTCGGGGGGGTCCGGGGACACTGAAGCTTTCTTT. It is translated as CASSSGGSGDTEAFF.

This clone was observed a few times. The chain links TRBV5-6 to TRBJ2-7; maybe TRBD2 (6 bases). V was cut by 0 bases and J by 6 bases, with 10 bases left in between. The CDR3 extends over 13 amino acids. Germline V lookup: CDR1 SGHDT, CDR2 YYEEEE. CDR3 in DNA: TGTGCCAGCAGCTTGGGGCTAGCGATCGAGCAGTACTTC. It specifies CASSLGLAIEQYF.

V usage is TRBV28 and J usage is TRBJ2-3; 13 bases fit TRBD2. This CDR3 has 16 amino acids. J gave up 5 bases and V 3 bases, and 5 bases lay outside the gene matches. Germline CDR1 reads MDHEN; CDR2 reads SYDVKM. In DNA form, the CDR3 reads TGTGCCAGCAGTTTGGGACTAGCGGGGCGGGGAGATACGCAGTATTTT. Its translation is CASSLGLAGRGDTQYF.

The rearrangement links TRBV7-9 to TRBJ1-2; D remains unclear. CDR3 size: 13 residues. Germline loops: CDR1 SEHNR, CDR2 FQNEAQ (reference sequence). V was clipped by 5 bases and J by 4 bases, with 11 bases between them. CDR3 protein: CASSPGGPYGYTF. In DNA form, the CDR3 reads TGTGCCAGCAGCCCGGGCGGGCCCTATGGCTACACCTTC.

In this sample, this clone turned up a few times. CDR3 residues: CASRGSHGVVKDTEAFF. The CDR3, as DNA: TGTGCCAGTCGGGGGTCCCACGGTGTAGTAAAGGACACTGAAGCTTTCTTT. The chain employs TRBV19 and TRBJ1-1, with D tentatively TRBD1 (5 bases). Trimming removed 8 bases from V and 3 bases from J, with 25 bases in between. CDR1 is LNHDA and CDR2 is SQIVND in the germline V gene (reference sequence). The CDR3 runs 17 residues.

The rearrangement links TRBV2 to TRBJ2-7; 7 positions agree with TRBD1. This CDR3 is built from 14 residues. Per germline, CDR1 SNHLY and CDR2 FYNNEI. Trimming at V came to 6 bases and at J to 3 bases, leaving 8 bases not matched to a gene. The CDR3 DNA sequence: TGTGCCAGCAGAATAGGGACAGAAGTCTACGAGCAGTACTTC. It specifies CASRIGTEVYEQYF.

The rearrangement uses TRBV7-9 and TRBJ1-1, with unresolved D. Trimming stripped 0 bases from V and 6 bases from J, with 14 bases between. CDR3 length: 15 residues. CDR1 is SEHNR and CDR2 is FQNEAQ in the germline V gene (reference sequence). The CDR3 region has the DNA TGTGCCAGCAGCTTAGCTGGTTATTTAGGAGCTGAAGCTTTCTTT. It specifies CASSLAGYLGAEAFF.

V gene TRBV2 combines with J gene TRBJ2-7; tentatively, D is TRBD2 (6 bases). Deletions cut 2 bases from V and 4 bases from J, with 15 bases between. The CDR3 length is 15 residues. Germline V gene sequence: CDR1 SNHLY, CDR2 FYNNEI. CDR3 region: CASSEPDYIIYEQYF. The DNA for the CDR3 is TGTGCCAGCAGTGAACCGGACTATATAATATACGAGCAGTACTTC.

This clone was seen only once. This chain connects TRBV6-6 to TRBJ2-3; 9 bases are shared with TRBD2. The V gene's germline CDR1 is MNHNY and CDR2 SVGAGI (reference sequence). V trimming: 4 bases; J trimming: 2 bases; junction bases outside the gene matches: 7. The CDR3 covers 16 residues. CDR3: CASSSGLALTTDTQYF. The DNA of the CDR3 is TGTGCCAGCAGTTCGGGACTAGCCCTCACCACAGATACGCAGTATTTT.

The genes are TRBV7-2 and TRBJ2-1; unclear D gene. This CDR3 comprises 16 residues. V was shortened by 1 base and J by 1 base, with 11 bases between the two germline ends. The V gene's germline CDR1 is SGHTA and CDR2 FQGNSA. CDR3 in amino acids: CASSLDRGQSYNEQFF. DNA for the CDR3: TGTGCCAGCAGCTTAGACCGCGGTCAGTCCTACAATGAGCAGTTCTTC.

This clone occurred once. The CDR3 here is CASSSSGSPDTQYF. CDR3 sequence (DNA): TGTGCCAGCAGCAGTAGCGGGAGTCCAGATACGCAGTATTTT. The V and J genes are TRBV7-9 and TRBJ2-3, with 9 nucleotides matching TRBD2. CDR3 size: 14 residues. Germline trimming cut 5 bases from V and 4 bases from J; bases unmatched to any gene: 4. Per the germline V gene, CDR1 is SEHNR and CDR2 is FQNEAQ (reference sequence).

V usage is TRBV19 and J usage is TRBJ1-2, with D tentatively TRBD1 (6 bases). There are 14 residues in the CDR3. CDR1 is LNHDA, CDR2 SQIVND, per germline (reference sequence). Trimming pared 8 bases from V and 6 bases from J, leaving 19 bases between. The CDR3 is CASRTSKYRDGYTF. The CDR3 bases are TGTGCCAGTCGAACCTCAAAATACAGGGATGGCTACACCTTC. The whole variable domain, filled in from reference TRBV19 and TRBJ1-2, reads DGGITQSPKYLFRKEGQNVTLSCEQNLNHDAMYWYRQDPGQGLRLIYYSQIVNDFQKGDIAEGYSVSREKKESFPLTVTSAQKNPTAFYLCASRTSKYRDGYTFGSGTRLTVV.

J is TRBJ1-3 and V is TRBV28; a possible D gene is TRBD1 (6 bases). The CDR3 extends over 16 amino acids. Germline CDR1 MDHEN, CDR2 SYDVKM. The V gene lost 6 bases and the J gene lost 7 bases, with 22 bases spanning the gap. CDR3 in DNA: TGTGCCAGCAGCCTAGGTGGGAACAGGGCGGCCAACACCATATATTTT. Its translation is CASSLGGNRAANTIYF.

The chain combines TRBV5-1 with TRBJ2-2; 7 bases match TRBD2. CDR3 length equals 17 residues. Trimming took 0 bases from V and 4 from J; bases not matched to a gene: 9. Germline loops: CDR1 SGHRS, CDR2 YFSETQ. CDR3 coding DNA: TGCGCCAGCAGCTTGGCTCCCCCGGGAGGAGGCACCGGGGAGCTGTTTTTT. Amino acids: CASSLAPPGGGTGELFF.

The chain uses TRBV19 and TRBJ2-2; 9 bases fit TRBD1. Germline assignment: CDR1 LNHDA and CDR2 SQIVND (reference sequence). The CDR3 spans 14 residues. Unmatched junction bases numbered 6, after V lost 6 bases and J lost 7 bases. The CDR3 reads CASREGTGSGELFF. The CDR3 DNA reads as TGTGCCAGTAGGGAGGGGACAGGGAGCGGGGAGCTGTTTTTT.

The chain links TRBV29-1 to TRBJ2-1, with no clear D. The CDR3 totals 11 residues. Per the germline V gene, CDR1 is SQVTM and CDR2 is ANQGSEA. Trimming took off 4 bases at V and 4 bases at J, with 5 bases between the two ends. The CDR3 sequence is CSVVMYNEQFF. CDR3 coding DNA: TGCAGCGTTGTTATGTACAATGAGCAGTTCTTC.

CDR3 amino acids: CASSHRGVGTEAFF. Here the CDR3 DNA reads TGTGCCAGCAGCCACAGGGGGGTGGGCACTGAAGCTTTCTTT. This chain joins TRBV7-3 and TRBJ1-1, with 8 bases aligning to TRBD1. Germline values: CDR1 SGHTA, CDR2 FQGTGA. CDR3 length: 14 amino acids. With V trimmed by 5 bases and J by 4 bases, 6 bases remained unmatched.

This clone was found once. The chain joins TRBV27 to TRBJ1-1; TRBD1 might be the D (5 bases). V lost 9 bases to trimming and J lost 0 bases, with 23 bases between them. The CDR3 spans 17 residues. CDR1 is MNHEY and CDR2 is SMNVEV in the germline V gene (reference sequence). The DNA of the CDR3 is TGTGCCAGTAAAGGACGCCAGGGCTACCCGATGAACACTGAAGCTTTCTTT. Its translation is CASKGRQGYPMNTEAFF.

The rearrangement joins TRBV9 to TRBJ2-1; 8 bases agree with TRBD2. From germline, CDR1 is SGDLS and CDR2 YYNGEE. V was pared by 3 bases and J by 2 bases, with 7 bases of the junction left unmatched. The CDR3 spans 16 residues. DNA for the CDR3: TGTGCCAGCAGCGCCTTAGCGGGGCAAGCCTACAATGAGCAGTTCTTC. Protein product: CASSALAGQAYNEQFF.